The 11 T cell receptor beta chains below come from one sample, sequenced in a study of a mutant IDH1 vaccine in newly diagnosed glioma (dated by TCRdb to about 2021). The library relied on the immunoSEQ multiplex PCR assay. The table comes from immuneACCESS by way of TCRdb, which keeps in-frame sequences with V and J called. Part of the clones is missing from these tables; in studies checked, under half for an unresolved V gene and the rest for unknown reasons. This sample has fewer than 25,000 clones in its table, and roughly 84% of those were observed once. The ten largest clones take up 2.8% of the sample. Taken with the paper, the label for time point translates to: week 47, end of study. Every vaccine dose consisted of 300 ug of a 20-mer mutant IDH1 peptide in Montanide, administered subcutaneously together with topical imiquimod. These receptors are not linked to any known antigen. The sequences come from PBMCs, collected from a glioma patient whose treatment included an IDH1 peptide vaccine. These receptors were collected from a man aged 35-49 years with glioma.

The chain joins TRBV18 to TRBJ1-4; 7 bases line up with TRBD1. CDR3 size: 16 residues. V shed 1 base and J 0 bases; nucleotides not matched to a gene: 2. The germline gives CDR1 KGHSH, CDR2 LQKENI. The CDR3 protein is CASSPQGAPTNEKLFF. Here the CDR3 DNA reads TGTGCCAGCTCACCACAGGGGGCCCCAACTAATGAAAAACTGTTTTTT.

V is TRBV5-1 and J is TRBJ1-4; D gene unclear. Germline V CDR1 and CDR2: SGHRS, YFSETQ. The CDR3 has 13 amino acids. V lost 0 bases, J lost 8 bases, and 8 bases lay in between. CDR3 in DNA: TGCGCCAGCAGCTTGGCCCCAGACGAAAAACTGTTTTTT. Amino acid sequence: CASSLAPDEKLFF.

This chain links TRBV14 with TRBJ2-1; 7 bases fit TRBD1. The CDR3 extends over 15 amino acids. Germline loops: CDR1 SGHDN, CDR2 FVKESK. V lost 3 bases and J lost 7; bases outside the gene matches: 9. The CDR3 here is CASSHRQGRRNEQFF. CDR3 nucleotide sequence: TGTGCCAGCAGCCACAGACAGGGACGGAGGAATGAGCAGTTCTTC.

This rearrangement joins TRBV27 to TRBJ2-7, with 9 bases that match TRBD1. The length of the CDR3 is 15 residues. Germline trimming cut 3 bases from V and 3 bases from J; bases unmatched to any gene: 6. In germline, CDR1 is MNHEY, CDR2 SMNVEV (reference sequence). CDR3 in amino acids: CASSLIGQGYYEQYF. The CDR3 coding sequence is TGTGCCAGCAGTTTGATTGGACAGGGGTACTACGAGCAGTACTTC.

The chain carries TRBV6-1 and TRBJ2-3; TRBD1 aligns across 8 bases. CDR3 size: 14 residues. Trimming cost V 4 bases and J 6 bases; bases outside gene matches: 6. Germline CDR1 reads MNHNS; CDR2 reads SASEGT. In nucleotides, the CDR3 is TGTGCCAGCAGTGCAGGGGGCGTAGGGGATACGCAGTATTTT. Protein sequence: CASSAGGVGDTQYF.

This clone occurred a few times. The chain employs TRBV7-9 and TRBJ1-5; 7 bases map to TRBD1. Trimming took 5 bases from V and 8 from J; bases not matched to a gene: 9. CDR3 length: 14 amino acids. In germline, CDR1 is SEHNR, CDR2 FQNEAQ (reference sequence). For the CDR3, the DNA is TGTGCCAGCAGCCGACAGGGATCCGCAGAGCCCCAGCATTTT. It is translated as CASSRQGSAEPQHF.

Only one count was recorded for this clone. The genes are TRBV27 and TRBJ2-6; 8 bases are shared with TRBD2. V gave up 7 bases and J gave up 2 bases; unmatched junction bases: 7. This CDR3 spans 16 amino acids. The germline gives CDR1 MNHEY, CDR2 SMNVEV (reference sequence). The CDR3 DNA reads TGTGCCAGCACGGGCGGGAGGCCAGCTGGGGCCAACGTCCTGACTTTC. Translated, it gives CASTGGRPAGANVLTF.

The chain has TRBV6-5 and TRBJ1-5, with TRBD1 as a possible D gene (5 bases). This CDR3 has 14 amino acids. From germline, CDR1 is MNHEY and CDR2 SVGAGI. Between the trimmed V and J ends, which lost 7 bases and 0 bases, there was a span of 10 bases. The DNA for the CDR3 is TGTGCCAGCAAAGGGGTATCTAGCAATCAGCCCCAGCATTTT. It specifies CASKGVSSNQPQHF.

The chain joins TRBV11-2 to TRBJ2-2; perhaps TRBD1 as D (5 bases). The CDR3 length is 16 residues. The germline V gene encodes CDR1 SGHAT and CDR2 FQNNGV. The ends were cut back, 5 bases at V and 5 bases at J, with 18 bases in the middle. The CDR3 reads CASSHLVAGWTGELFF. CDR3 DNA: TGTGCCAGCAGCCATCTGGTAGCAGGGTGGACCGGGGAGCTGTTTTTT. The whole variable domain, remainder taken from reference TRBV11-2 and TRBJ2-2, is EAGVAQSPRYKIIEKRQSVAFWCNPISGHATLYWYQQILGQGPKLLIQFQNNGVVDDSQLPKDRFSAERLKGVDSTLKIQPAKLEDSAVYLCASSHLVAGWTGELFFGEGSRLTVL.

V usage is TRBV29-1 and J usage is TRBJ2-1; no clear D gene. The germline gives CDR1 SQVTM, CDR2 ANQGSEA. V was clipped by 6 bases and J by 4 bases, with 16 bases between them. This CDR3 is built from 14 residues. CDR3 protein: CSVPSRRRYNEQFF. CDR3 in DNA: TGCAGCGTCCCCAGCCGCCGTAGGTACAATGAGCAGTTCTTC.

The genes are TRBV4-2 and TRBJ1-2, with 7 positions matching TRBD1. Trimming took 6 bases from V and 8 from J; bases not matched to a gene: 15. The germline CDR1 and CDR2 sequences are LGHNA and YNFKEQ. The CDR3 is 15 residues long. CDR3 nucleotides: TGTGCCAGCAGACTCTCGGCGGACAGGCAGGAAGGCTACACCTTC. Amino acid sequence: CASRLSADRQEGYTF.